These T cell receptor beta chains were read from a single sample in a study of shared clonotypes between healthy human individuals. Clones were read by immunoSEQ multiplex PCR, and TCRdb kept only the in-frame ones, dropping some. The sample holds about 1.5 million clones, 98% seen once. Source material: naive CD4+ T cells sorted from blood. The receptor source for this set is a man aged 25-45 years in good health. Each CDR3 is given with its conserved first and last residue. The order of the fields is D gene, J gene, V gene, clone size, CDR3 DNA, CDR3 protein. A D gene is named only where the DNA matches it firmly. Size values are once, few and many counts, or a class for expanded clones, and some rows have none.

d_gene: NA
j_gene: TRBJ2-5
v_gene: TRBV28
abundance: NA
CDR3nt: TGTGCCAGCAGTCCGCAGGAAGAGACCCAGTACTTC
CDR3aa: CASSPQEETQYF

d_gene: NA
j_gene: TRBJ1-3
v_gene: TRBV5-1
abundance: NA
CDR3nt: TGCGCCAGCAGCTTGGCTATAGACTCTGGAAACACCATATATTTT
CDR3aa: CASSLAIDSGNTIYF

d_gene: TRBD2
j_gene: TRBJ2-5
v_gene: TRBV11-3
abundance: NA
CDR3nt: TGTGCCAGCAGCTTAGGACTAGCGGGAGTACAGGAGACCCAGTACTTC
CDR3aa: CASSLGLAGVQETQYF

d_gene: NA
j_gene: TRBJ2-5
v_gene: TRBV5-4
abundance: once
CDR3nt: TGTGCCAGCAGCTTGTCTCTCACAAACGAAGAGACCCAGTACTTC
CDR3aa: CASSLSLTNEETQYF

d_gene: TRBD1
j_gene: TRBJ1-2
v_gene: TRBV27
abundance: NA
CDR3nt: TGTGCCAGCAGTTGGACAGGGGGAGGAGGCTCCTATGGCTACACCTTC
CDR3aa: CASSWTGGGGSYGYTF

d_gene: NA
j_gene: TRBJ2-5
v_gene: TRBV18
abundance: NA
CDR3nt: TGTGCCAGCTCACGGTCCACACAAGAGACCCAGTACTTC
CDR3aa: CASSRSTQETQYF

d_gene: NA
j_gene: TRBJ2-1
v_gene: TRBV5-4
abundance: NA
CDR3nt: TGTGCCAGCAGCTTTTCAGGGAATGAGCAGTTCTTC
CDR3aa: CASSFSGNEQFF

d_gene: TRBD1
j_gene: TRBJ2-5
v_gene: TRBV5-1
abundance: NA
CDR3nt: TGCGCCAGCAGCCGACAGGGGGGTGGAGAGACCCAGTACTTC
CDR3aa: CASSRQGGGETQYF

d_gene: NA
j_gene: TRBJ2-3
v_gene: TRBV28
abundance: NA
CDR3nt: TGTGCCAGCAGTTTATCCGGCGGGACCTACACAGATACGCAGTATTTT
CDR3aa: CASSLSGGTYTDTQYF

d_gene: TRBD1
j_gene: TRBJ1-5
v_gene: TRBV2
abundance: NA
CDR3nt: TGTGCCAGCAGCTGGGACAGTCTGTGGCCCCAGCATTTT
CDR3aa: CASSWDSLWPQHF

d_gene: NA
j_gene: TRBJ1-4
v_gene: TRBV28
abundance: NA
CDR3nt: TGTGCCAGCACCTTCTGGGGGTTTACTGGACAGAAGGGTGAAGAAAAACTGTTTTTT
CDR3aa: CASTFWGFTGQKGEEKLFF

d_gene: TRBD2
j_gene: TRBJ2-2
v_gene: TRBV28
abundance: NA
CDR3nt: TGTGCCAGCAGTCTAATTCGACTAGCGGCCGGGGAGCTGTTTTTT
CDR3aa: CASSLIRLAAGELFF

d_gene: TRBD2
j_gene: TRBJ2-7
v_gene: TRBV18
abundance: NA
CDR3nt: TGTGCCAGCTCACCACTTGGCGGGAGGGCGGCCGAGCAGTACTTC
CDR3aa: CASSPLGGRAAEQYF

d_gene: NA
j_gene: TRBJ2-7
v_gene: TRBV4-2
abundance: NA
CDR3nt: TGTGCCAGCAGCCAAGACCAAGAGGTTCAGTACTTC
CDR3aa: CASSQDQEVQYF

d_gene: TRBD1
j_gene: TRBJ2-2
v_gene: TRBV25-1
abundance: NA
CDR3nt: TGTGCCAGCAGCCCAACCCACCCGGTCAGGGGGTACGGGGAGCTGTTTTTT
CDR3aa: CASSPTHPVRGYGELFF

d_gene: TRBD1
j_gene: TRBJ2-7
v_gene: TRBV28
abundance: NA
CDR3nt: TGTGCCAGCAGTCGACAGGGGGCGCAAATAAACGAGCAGTACTTC
CDR3aa: CASSRQGAQINEQYF

d_gene: NA
j_gene: TRBJ2-7
v_gene: TRBV5-1
abundance: NA
CDR3nt: TGCGCCAGCAGCTTCAACTGGGACGTAAGACCCTACGAGCAGTACTTC
CDR3aa: CASSFNWDVRPYEQYF

d_gene: NA
j_gene: TRBJ2-1
v_gene: TRBV5-5
abundance: NA
CDR3nt: TGTGCCAGCAGTACCTCGAATGAGCAGTTCTTC
CDR3aa: CASSTSNEQFF

d_gene: TRBD2
j_gene: TRBJ2-3
v_gene: TRBV18
abundance: NA
CDR3nt: TGTGCCAGCTCACCTCTCGGACTAGCGATGACCTCGGATACGCAGTATTTT
CDR3aa: CASSPLGLAMTSDTQYF